The TCR beta chain under discussion was sequenced for a study of cytomegalovirus exposure and HLA in healthy donors. CDR1 is ENHRY, CDR2 SYGVKD, per germline. V was cut by 0 bases and J by 8 bases, with 16 bases left in between. The CDR3 sequence is 15 residues long. PCR was performed using 60 Vbeta and 13 Jbeta primers. TCRdb's copy holds only in-frame clones and misses some; the assay was immunoSEQ multiplex PCR. Among around 80,000 clones listed, 78% were seen once. In the case of this clone: No antigen is known for it.

Study observations and caveats: For TCR beta chains, V- and J-gene trimming was later linked to a missense DCLRE1C variant. Diagnosis of cytomegalovirus status made by the classifier reportedly showed high specificity and sensitivity. In a later analysis, at a false discovery rate of 0.05, about 16,000 TCR beta sequences matched HLA alleles.

The chain uses TRBV10-3 and TRBJ2-5; D not certain. The receptor's source is a man between 18 and 35 years old in good health and CMV-seropositive. The sequenced sample was PBMCs. CDR3 DNA sequence: TGTGCCATCAGTGAGTCGAGGCAGACCGAGGAAACCCAGTACTTC. It is translated as CAISESRQTEETQYF.